The 28 T cell receptor beta chains presented below share a single source sample, sequenced in a study of T-cell memory formation after mild COVID-19 (dated by TCRdb to the early 2020s). To prepare the library, 5' RACE was applied. The sequencing machine was an Illumina NovaSeq 6000. TCRdb itself trimmed the public reads at Q25 with fastp, ran MiXCR and retained productive beta chains. Under each unique CDR3 protein, matching rows form one entry showing the most common genes and DNA. Present in this sample are around 340,000 distinct CDR3 sequences, approximately 15% of which were seen just once. The ten most abundant clones make up less than 25% of the sample. Sequences were obtained from PBMCs or a T cell subset sorted from them (not recorded which). The receptors were gathered from a young man who had mild COVID-19 (a few samples of this study predate the infection). The sample titles of this study are shuffled in the database, so cell type and time point are left out; the donor was told from shared clones.

The sample holds a few counts of this clonotype. The chain uses TRBV12-3 or TRBV12-4 and TRBJ2-7; D is undetermined. Trimming pared 2 bases from V and 5 bases from J, leaving 1 base between. The CDR3 is 10 residues long. The CDR3 bases are TGTGCCAGCAGTTTACACGAGCAGTACTTC. Encoded protein: CASSLHEQYF.

This clonotype was seen a handful of times. V usage is TRBV5-4 and J usage is TRBJ2-5; 10 bases are shared with TRBD2. Germline CDR1 SGHNT, CDR2 YYREEE (reference sequence). Trimming at V came to 1 base and at J to 1 base, leaving 4 bases not matched to a gene. The CDR3 has 16 amino acids. CDR3 sequence: CASSLFSGGTQETQYF. In DNA form, the CDR3 reads TGTGCCAGCAGCTTGTTTAGCGGGGGGACCCAAGAGACCCAGTACTTC.

This clonotype was counted ten times or more. The gene calls are TRBV4-1 and TRBJ2-4; 8 bases are a match to TRBD2. Per the germline V gene, CDR1 is MGHRA and CDR2 is YSYEKL. Trimming removed 2 bases from V and 0 bases from J; junction bases left unmatched: 6. The CDR3 spans 17 residues. The CDR3 DNA sequence: TGCGCCAGCAGCCAACCTCTAGCGGGTGGAGCCAAAAACATTCAGTACTTC. Amino acid sequence: CASSQPLAGGAKNIQYF.

This clonotype was picked up a small number of times. The rearrangement joins TRBV7-3 to TRBJ2-7; D possibly matches TRBD1 or TRBD2 (5 bases each). The CDR3 runs to 13 residues. V lost 2 bases, J lost 4 bases, and 9 bases lay in between. From germline, CDR1 is SGHTA and CDR2 FQGTGA. The chain's CDR3 is CASSLRGGYEQYF. CDR3 nucleotide sequence: TGTGCCAGCAGCTTACGTGGGGGATACGAGCAGTACTTC.

This clonotype was seen a few times. The V gene is TRBV4-3, the J gene TRBJ2-5; D ambiguous. V dropped 5 bases and J dropped 0 bases, with 13 bases sitting between them. The CDR3 runs to 15 residues. CDR1 LGHNA and CDR2 YSLEER come from the germline V gene. The CDR3 region is CASSAQAVDQETQYF. DNA of the CDR3: TGCGCCAGCAGCGCCCAGGCGGTAGACCAAGAGACCCAGTACTTC.

V is TRBV12-3 or TRBV12-4 and J is TRBJ2-3, with 9 bases fitting TRBD1. Losses at the gene ends were 1 base for V and 4 bases for J; bases not matched to a gene: 3. This CDR3 is built from 15 residues. The CDR3 DNA is TGTGCCAGCAGTTTAGGGGACAGGGTCTCAGATACGCAGTATTTT. Protein: CASSLGDRVSDTQYF.

This clonotype has only a few counts. The chain employs TRBV4-1 and TRBJ2-3, with D maybe TRBD2 (5 bases). The ends were cut back, 3 bases at V and 4 bases at J, with 8 bases in the middle. The CDR3 contains 13 residues. The V gene's germline CDR1 is MGHRA and CDR2 YSYEKL. The CDR3 DNA is TGCGCCAGCAGCCAGATGGAGGCAGATACGCAGTATTTT. This encodes CASSQMEADTQYF.

The chain uses TRBV14 and TRBJ1-2; D uncertain. The V end was cut by 0 bases, the J end by 3 bases, with 11 bases between. The CDR3 has 15 residues. In germline, CDR1 is SGHDN, CDR2 FVKESK. The CDR3 sequence is CASSQDLGRDYGYTF. The CDR3 bases are TGTGCCAGCAGCCAAGATCTAGGACGGGACTATGGCTACACCTTC. Full variable domain (remainder filled in from reference TRBV14 and TRBJ1-2): EAGVTQFPSHSVIEKGQTVTLRCDPISGHDNLYWYRRVMGKEIKFLLHFVKESKQDESGMPNNRFLAERTGGTYSTLKVQPAELEDSGVYFCASSQDLGRDYGYTFGSGTRLTVV.

This clonotype was observed a handful of times. The V and J genes are TRBV7-9 and TRBJ2-1; 7 bases align to TRBD2. Trimming removed 5 bases from V and 10 bases from J; junction bases left unmatched: 17. The CDR3 contains 16 residues. The germline CDR1 and CDR2 sequences are SEHNR and FQNEAQ (reference sequence). This chain's CDR3 is CASSAPTSARSWEQFF. The CDR3 DNA sequence: TGTGCCAGCAGCGCGCCTACTAGCGCCCGATCTTGGGAGCAGTTCTTC.

This clonotype came up many times. The gene calls are TRBV30 and TRBJ2-2; D ambiguous. Germline CDR1 is GTSNPN and CDR2 is SVGIG (reference sequence). There are 13 residues in the CDR3. The V gene lost 0 bases and the J gene lost 4 bases, with 6 bases spanning the gap. The CDR3 nucleotides are TGTGCCTGGAGTGTAGTAAGCACCGGGGAGCTGTTTTTT. This codes for CAWSVVSTGELFF. Filled out from reference TRBV30 and TRBJ2-2, the complete variable domain reads SQTIHQWPATLVQPVGSPLSLECTVEGTSNPNLYWYRQAAGRGLQLLFYSVGIGQISSEVPQNLSASRPQDRQFILSSKKLLLSDSGFYLCAWSVVSTGELFFGEGSRLTVL.

This clonotype was seen only a few times. The chain combines TRBV24-1 with TRBJ2-1; D unresolved. The germline V and J ends were trimmed by 4 bases and 6 bases, with 9 bases remaining between them. Germline lookup yields CDR1 KGHDR and CDR2 SFDVKD. This CDR3 is 13 amino acids long. The CDR3 spells CATSDPDINEQFF. CDR3 nucleotides: TGTGCCACCAGTGACCCCGACATCAATGAGCAGTTCTTC.

This clonotype was detected ten times or more. This chain connects TRBV20-1 to TRBJ1-6; TRBD1 agrees at 9 bases. CDR1 is DFQATT and CDR2 is SNEGSKA in the germline V gene (reference sequence). With 3 bases clipped from V and 6 bases from J, the junction kept 3 bases outside the gene matches. The CDR3 runs to 14 residues. CDR3: CSARGQGGNSPLHF. The CDR3 region has the DNA TGCAGTGCTAGGGGACAGGGTGGTAATTCACCCCTCCACTTT.

This clonotype appeared a few times. CDR3 coding DNA: TGTGCCAGCAGTGTATCCGGCCAGGCCTACGAGCAGTACTTC. This gives the protein CASSVSGQAYEQYF. The chain has TRBV2 and TRBJ2-7; the D is unclear. With 4 bases removed from V and 2 bases from J, the gap between germline ends came to 12 bases. CDR1 is SNHLY, CDR2 FYNNEI, per germline. The CDR3 runs 14 residues.

The table lists this clonotype with many counts. The chain has TRBV7-2 and TRBJ2-3, with D possibly matching TRBD2 (6 bases). Trimming took off 4 bases at V and 6 bases at J, with 17 bases between the two ends. The CDR3 loop spans 15 amino acids. Germline V gene sequence: CDR1 SGHTA, CDR2 FQGNSA. The CDR3 loop is CASSSVEGSVDTQYF. CDR3 in DNA: TGTGCCAGCAGCTCCGTGGAGGGGTCCGTCGATACGCAGTATTTT.

This chain links TRBV6-2 or TRBV6-3 with TRBJ2-7, with D hard to call. The germline gives CDR1 MNHEY, CDR2 SVGEGT. Trimming cost V 5 bases and J 6 bases, with 14 bases left between them. CDR3 length: 13 amino acids. This CDR3 reads CASSKNPEGEQYV. CDR3 nucleotide sequence: TGTGCCAGCAGTAAAAACCCGGAAGGCGAGCAGTACGTC.

The chain joins TRBV7-9 to TRBJ2-7; 7 nucleotides line up with TRBD1. CDR1 is SEHNR and CDR2 is FQNEAQ in the germline V gene (reference sequence). This CDR3 has 14 residues. V lost 0 bases, J lost 9 bases, and 8 bases stayed unmatched. The CDR3 is CASSLAGTEPTQYV. The CDR3 DNA is TGTGCCAGCAGCTTAGCGGGGACAGAGCCTACGCAGTACGTC.

The rearrangement uses TRBV4-1 and TRBJ2-5; the D is unclear. The CDR3 spans 13 residues. CDR1 is MGHRA, CDR2 YSYEKL, per germline. Between the trimmed V and J ends, which lost 1 base and 5 bases, there was a span of 8 bases. The CDR3 nucleotides are TGCGCCAGCAGCCAAGTTCAGACCGAGACCCAGTACTTC. Amino acid sequence: CASSQVQTETQYF.

Comment on this clonotype: At one end, the junction sequence differs from germline, possibly due to a read error. The V call is TRBV2, the J call TRBJ2-5, with D unresolved. This CDR3 has 15 amino acids. Per the germline V gene, CDR1 is SNHLY and CDR2 is FYNNEI. The DNA for the CDR3 is TGTGCCAGTTGTCGATTAGAAGTTACCCAAGGGACCCAGTACTTC. Encoded protein: CASCRLEVTQGTQYF.

This clonotype showed up just a few times. The V gene is TRBV5-5, the J gene TRBJ1-2; D remains unclear. Trimming left V 5 bases short and J 4 bases short, with 18 bases between. CDR1 is SGHKS, CDR2 YYEKEE, per germline (reference sequence). This CDR3 contains 15 residues. The chain's CDR3 is CASSYDTSAGYGYTF. The CDR3 nucleotides are TGTGCCAGCAGTTACGACACTTCCGCGGGCTATGGCTACACCTTC.

This clonotype came up many times. This chain uses TRBV12-3 or TRBV12-4 with TRBJ2-7; TRBD2 matches 12 bases. V lost 6 bases to trimming and J lost 9 bases; unmatched junction nucleotides: 9. The CDR3 is made up of 14 amino acids. The CDR3 loop reads CASRALAGGLPQYF. CDR3 bases: TGTGCCAGCAGGGCCCTAGCGGGGGGGCTGCCGCAGTACTTC.

The chain has TRBV20-1 and TRBJ2-3; a possible D gene is TRBD2 (6 bases). The CDR3 has 12 residues. From germline, CDR1 is DFQATT and CDR2 SNEGSKA (reference sequence). V lost 2 bases and J 8 bases, leaving 11 bases between the germline ends. The DNA of the CDR3 is TGCAGTGCTAGATCATCCGGGGGTACGCAGTATTTT. Protein sequence: CSARSSGGTQYF.

The chain couples TRBV5-4 to TRBJ2-5; TRBD1 matches 7 bases. The CDR3 runs 14 residues. Germline V gene sequence: CDR1 SGHNT, CDR2 YYREEE (reference sequence). With V trimmed by 7 bases and J by 5 bases, 11 bases remained unmatched. CDR3 nucleotide sequence: TGTGCCAGCCCTAGGGGGCCTGCCGGGGAGACCCAGTACTTC. The encoded protein is CASPRGPAGETQYF.

In this sample, this clonotype turned up a few times. This chain connects TRBV14 to TRBJ2-5, with D maybe TRBD1 (6 bases). Between the trimmed V and J ends, which lost 3 bases and 5 bases, there was a span of 19 bases. The CDR3 runs 16 residues. The germline gives CDR1 SGHDN, CDR2 FVKESK. The CDR3 DNA sequence: TGTGCCAGCAGCCAGCGAAATACAGGGTTGAGGGAGACCCAGTACTTC. It yields the protein CASSQRNTGLRETQYF. The full variable domain, with the rest looked up from reference TRBV14 and TRBJ2-5, is EAGVTQFPSHSVIEKGQTVTLRCDPISGHDNLYWYRRVMGKEIKFLLHFVKESKQDESGMPNNRFLAERTGGTYSTLKVQPAELEDSGVYFCASSQRNTGLRETQYFGPGTRLLVL.

This clonotype was counted a few times. The rearrangement uses TRBV5-1 and TRBJ2-1, with 7 bases identical to TRBD1. Looked up from germline, CDR1 is SGHRS and CDR2 is YFSETQ. The junction had 15 bases not matched to a gene; V was cut back by 3 bases and J by 0 bases. The CDR3 runs to 19 residues. CDR3 sequence: CASSYSPGQIFSSYNEQFF. Written as DNA, the CDR3 is TGCGCCAGCAGCTACTCACCGGGACAGATATTTAGCTCCTACAATGAGCAGTTCTTC. The full variable domain, rest sourced from reference TRBV5-1 and TRBJ2-1, is KAGVTQTPRYLIKTRGQQVTLSCSPISGHRSVSWYQQTPGQGLQFLFEYFSETQRNKGNFPGRFSGRQFSNSRSEMNVSTLELGDSALYLCASSYSPGQIFSSYNEQFFGPGTRLTVL.

The rearrangement uses TRBV7-6 and TRBJ2-4; 9 bases are a match to TRBD2. Germline V CDR1 and CDR2: SGHVS, FNYEAQ. The CDR3 length is 15 residues. V lost 5 bases, J lost 9 bases, and 11 bases stayed unmatched. The CDR3 DNA reads as TGTGCCAGCAGCGAAGTTGCGGGGGGGGGATCCATTCAGTACTTC. As protein: CASSEVAGGGSIQYF.

This clonotype has more than one count but fewer than ten. The chain links TRBV5-6 to TRBJ2-7; D gene ambiguous. The V end was cut by 3 bases, the J end by 2 bases, with 6 bases between. The germline CDR1 and CDR2 sequences are SGHDT and YYEEEE. The CDR3 loop spans 12 amino acids. In DNA form, the CDR3 reads TGTGCCAGCAGCTACAGCGCCTACGAGCAGTACTTC. Residues: CASSYSAYEQYF.

V and J are TRBV20-1 and TRBJ1-2; 7 bases are a match to TRBD1. V lost 5 bases, J lost 1 base, and 4 bases stayed unmatched. The CDR3 is made up of 13 amino acids. CDR1 is DFQATT, CDR2 SNEGSKA, per germline (reference sequence). This CDR3 is CSAAGQSNYGYTF. CDR3 nucleotides: TGCAGTGCTGCGGGACAGAGTAACTATGGCTACACCTTC.

The table lists this clonotype with a few counts. This chain connects TRBV29-1 to TRBJ2-2; D gene ambiguous. CDR1 is SQVTM, CDR2 ANQGSEA, per germline. The CDR3 has 13 amino acids. Trimming took off 4 bases at V and 0 bases at J, with 6 bases between the two ends. CDR3 sequence reads: CSVVGSNTGELFF. DNA for the CDR3: TGCAGCGTTGTTGGGTCGAACACCGGGGAGCTGTTTTTT.